This entry describes one T cell receptor (beta chain). Its target is not known. The source of the sample is a study of long-term antiretroviral therapy in people with HIV. Turning to the study itself: The oldest specimens predate the 2015 immediate-ART recommendation by about a decade. Study-wide points: ART preceded a rise in diversity that nonetheless stayed lower than in transplant donor controls. Every time point showed a repertoire led by clones expanded before ART.

The immunoSEQ assay was v3.0, run at survey level. For each individual sample, sequencing targeted about 40,000-55,000 T-cell genomes. The data were produced by immunoSEQ multiplex PCR, yet TCRdb's version contains in-frame clones alone and is incomplete. The sample yields approximately 15,000 clones, about 80% seen once. The CDR3 runs to 13 residues. Germline V gene sequence: CDR1 MNHNY, CDR2 SVGAGI (reference sequence). V trimming: 4 bases; J trimming: 4 bases; junction bases outside the gene matches: 0. The sequenced sample was unsorted PBMCs, obtained just before starting antiretroviral therapy. This chain connects TRBV6-6 to TRBJ1-5; 8 positions agree with TRBD1. The receptor was derived from a middle-aged man with HIV. CDR3 DNA sequence: TGTGCCAGCAGTTGGACAGGGAATCAGCCCCAGCATTTT. Amino acids: CASSWTGNQPQHF.